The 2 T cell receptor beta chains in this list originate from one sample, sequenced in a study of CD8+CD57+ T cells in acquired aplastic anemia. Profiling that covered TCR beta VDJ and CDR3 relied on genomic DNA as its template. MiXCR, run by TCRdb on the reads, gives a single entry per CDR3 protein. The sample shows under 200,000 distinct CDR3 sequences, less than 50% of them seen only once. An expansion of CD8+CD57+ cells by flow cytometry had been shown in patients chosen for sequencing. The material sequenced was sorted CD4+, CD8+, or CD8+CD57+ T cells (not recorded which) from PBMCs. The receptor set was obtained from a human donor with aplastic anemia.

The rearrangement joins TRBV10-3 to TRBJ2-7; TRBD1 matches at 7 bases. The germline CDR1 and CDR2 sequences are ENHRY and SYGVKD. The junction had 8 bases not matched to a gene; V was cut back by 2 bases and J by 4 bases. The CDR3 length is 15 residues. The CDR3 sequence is CAISEANRGRYEQYF. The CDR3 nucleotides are TGTGCCATCAGTGAGGCGAACAGGGGACGGTACGAGCAGTACTTC.

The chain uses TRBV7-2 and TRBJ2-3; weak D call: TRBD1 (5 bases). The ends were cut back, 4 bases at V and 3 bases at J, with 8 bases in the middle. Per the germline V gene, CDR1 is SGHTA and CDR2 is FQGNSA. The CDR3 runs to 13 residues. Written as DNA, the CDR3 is TGTGCCAGCAGCTATTCAGGGACAGATACGCAGTATTTT. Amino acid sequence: CASSYSGTDTQYF.